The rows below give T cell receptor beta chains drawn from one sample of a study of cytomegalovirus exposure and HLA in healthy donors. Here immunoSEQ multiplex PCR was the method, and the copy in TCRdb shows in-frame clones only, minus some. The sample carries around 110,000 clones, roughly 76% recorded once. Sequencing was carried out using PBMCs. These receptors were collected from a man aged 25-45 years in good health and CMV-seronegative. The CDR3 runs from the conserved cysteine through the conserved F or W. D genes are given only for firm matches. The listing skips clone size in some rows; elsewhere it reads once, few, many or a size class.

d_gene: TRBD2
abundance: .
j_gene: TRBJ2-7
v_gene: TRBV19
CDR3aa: CASSIGGGFLYEQYF
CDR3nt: TGTGCCAGTAGTATCGGCGGGGGGTTTCTATACGAGCAGTACTTC

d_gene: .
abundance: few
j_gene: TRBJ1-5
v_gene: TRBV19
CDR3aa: CASSIMAGGNQPQHF
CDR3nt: TGTGCCAGTAGTATCATGGCAGGGGGCAATCAGCCCCAGCATTTT

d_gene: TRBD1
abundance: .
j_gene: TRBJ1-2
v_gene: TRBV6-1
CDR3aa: CAAGTGNYGYTF
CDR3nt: TGTGCCGCCGGGACAGGGAACTATGGCTACACCTTC

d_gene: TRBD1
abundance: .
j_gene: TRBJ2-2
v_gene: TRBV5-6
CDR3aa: CASSETDRGRSGELFF
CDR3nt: TGTGCCAGCAGCGAGACCGACAGGGGGCGGAGCGGGGAGCTGTTTTTT

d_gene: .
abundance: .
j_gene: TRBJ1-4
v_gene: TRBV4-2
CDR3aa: CASSSAWAGATNEKLFF
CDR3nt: TGTGCCAGCAGCTCAGCTTGGGCCGGCGCAACTAATGAAAAACTGTTTTTT

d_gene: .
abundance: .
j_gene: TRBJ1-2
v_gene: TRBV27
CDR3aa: CASSGGGYGYTF
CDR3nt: TGTGCCAGCAGTGGCGGCGGATATGGCTACACCTTC

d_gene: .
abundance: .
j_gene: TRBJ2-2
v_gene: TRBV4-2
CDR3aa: CASSQDRTNTGELFF
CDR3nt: TGTGCCAGCAGCCAAGACAGGACGAACACCGGGGAGCTGTTTTTT

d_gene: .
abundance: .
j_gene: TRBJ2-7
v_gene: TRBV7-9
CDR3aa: CASSLGGLYEQYF
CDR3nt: TGTGCCAGCAGTTTAGGAGGACTATACGAGCAGTACTTC

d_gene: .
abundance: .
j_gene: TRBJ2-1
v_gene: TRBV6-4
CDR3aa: CASSGSSRDEQFF
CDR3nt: TGTGCCAGCAGTGGGTCCTCACGGGATGAGCAGTTCTTC

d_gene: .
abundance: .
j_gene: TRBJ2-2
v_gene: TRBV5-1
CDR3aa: CASSPNTGELFF
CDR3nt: TGCGCCAGCAGCCCTAACACCGGGGAGCTGTTTTTT

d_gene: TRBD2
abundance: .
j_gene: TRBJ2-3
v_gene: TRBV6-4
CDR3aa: CASSDSMAGGTDTQYF
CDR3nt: TGTGCCAGCAGTGACTCGATGGCGGGGGGTACAGATACGCAGTATTTT

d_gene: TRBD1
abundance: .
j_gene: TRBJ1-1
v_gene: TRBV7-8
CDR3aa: CASSQAGTVNTEAFF
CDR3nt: TGTGCCAGCAGCCAAGCTGGGACAGTTAACACTGAAGCTTTCTTT

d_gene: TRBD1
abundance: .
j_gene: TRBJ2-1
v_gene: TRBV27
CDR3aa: CASSSPGQGEQFF
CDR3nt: TGTGCCAGCAGTTCGCCGGGACAGGGTGAGCAGTTCTTC

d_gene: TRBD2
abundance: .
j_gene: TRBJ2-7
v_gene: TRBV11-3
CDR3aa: CASSPAGGDEQYF
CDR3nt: TGTGCCAGCAGCCCTGCGGGGGGAGACGAGCAGTACTTC

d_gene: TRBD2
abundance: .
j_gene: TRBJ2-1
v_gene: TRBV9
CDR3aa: CASSVASGGVNEQFF
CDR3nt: TGTGCCAGCAGCGTAGCTAGCGGGGGGGTAAATGAGCAGTTCTTC

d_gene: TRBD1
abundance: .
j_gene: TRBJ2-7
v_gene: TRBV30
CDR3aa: CAVDRGYEQYF
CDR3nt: TGTGCTGTAGACAGGGGCTACGAGCAGTACTTC

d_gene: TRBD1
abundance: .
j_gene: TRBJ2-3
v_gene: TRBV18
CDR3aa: CASSPDRAVDTQYF
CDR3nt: TGTGCCAGCTCACCGGACAGGGCGGTAGATACGCAGTATTTT